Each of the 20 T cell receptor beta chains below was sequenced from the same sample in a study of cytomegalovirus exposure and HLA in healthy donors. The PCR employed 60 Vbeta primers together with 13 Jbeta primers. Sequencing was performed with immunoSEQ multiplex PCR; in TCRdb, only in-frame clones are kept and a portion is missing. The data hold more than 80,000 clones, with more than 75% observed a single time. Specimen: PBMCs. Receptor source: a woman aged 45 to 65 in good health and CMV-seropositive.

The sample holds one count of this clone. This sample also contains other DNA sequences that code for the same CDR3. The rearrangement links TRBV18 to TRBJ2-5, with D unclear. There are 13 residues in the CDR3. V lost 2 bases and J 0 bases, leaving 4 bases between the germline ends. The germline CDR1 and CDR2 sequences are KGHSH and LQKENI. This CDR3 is CASSPSYQETQYF. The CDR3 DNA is TGTGCCAGCTCACCATCGTACCAAGAGACCCAGTACTTC.

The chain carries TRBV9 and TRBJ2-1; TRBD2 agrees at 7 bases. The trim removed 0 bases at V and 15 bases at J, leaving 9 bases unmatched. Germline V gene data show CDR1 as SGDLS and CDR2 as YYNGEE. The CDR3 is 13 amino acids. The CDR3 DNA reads TGTGCCAGCAGCGTAGAGGGAGCGGGGCGGAGGTTCTTC. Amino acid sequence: CASSVEGAGRRFF.

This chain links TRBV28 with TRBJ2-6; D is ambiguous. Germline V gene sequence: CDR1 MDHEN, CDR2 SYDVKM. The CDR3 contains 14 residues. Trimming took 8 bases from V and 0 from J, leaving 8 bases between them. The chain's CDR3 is CASAGHSGANVLTF. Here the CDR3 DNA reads TGTGCCAGCGCAGGTCACTCTGGGGCCAACGTCCTGACTTTC. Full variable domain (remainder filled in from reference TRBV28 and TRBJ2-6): DVKVTQSSRYLVKRTGEKVFLECVQDMDHENMFWYRQDPGLGLRLIYFSYDVKMKEKGDIPEGYSVSREKKERFSLILESASTNQTSMYLCASAGHSGANVLTFGAGSRLTVL.

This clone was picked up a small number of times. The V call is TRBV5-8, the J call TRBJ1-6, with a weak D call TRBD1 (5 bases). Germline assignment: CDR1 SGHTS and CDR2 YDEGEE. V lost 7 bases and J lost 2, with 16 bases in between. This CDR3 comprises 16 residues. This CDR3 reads CASEDTRGTYNSPLHF. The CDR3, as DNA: TGTGCCAGCGAGGACACCCGGGGGACCTATAATTCACCCCTCCACTTT.

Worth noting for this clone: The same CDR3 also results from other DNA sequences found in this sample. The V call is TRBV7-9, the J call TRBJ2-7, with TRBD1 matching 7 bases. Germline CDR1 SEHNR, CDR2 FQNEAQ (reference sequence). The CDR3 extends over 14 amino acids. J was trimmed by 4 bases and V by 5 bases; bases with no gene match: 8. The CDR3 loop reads CASSHRDRNYEQYF. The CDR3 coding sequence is TGTGCCAGCAGCCACCGGGACAGAAATTACGAGCAGTACTTC.

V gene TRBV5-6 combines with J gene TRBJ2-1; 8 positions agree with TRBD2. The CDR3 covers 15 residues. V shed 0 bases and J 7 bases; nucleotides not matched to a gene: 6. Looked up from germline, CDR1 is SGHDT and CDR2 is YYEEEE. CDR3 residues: CASSLDRGGLNEQFF. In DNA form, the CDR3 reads TGTGCCAGCAGCTTGGATCGGGGGGGGCTAAATGAGCAGTTCTTC.

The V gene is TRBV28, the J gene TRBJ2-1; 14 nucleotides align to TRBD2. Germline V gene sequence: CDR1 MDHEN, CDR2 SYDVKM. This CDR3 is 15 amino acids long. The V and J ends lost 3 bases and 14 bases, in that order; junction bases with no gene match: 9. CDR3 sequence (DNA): TGTGCCAGCAGTTTTCCAATCAGGACTAGCGGGGGGAAGTTCTTC. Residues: CASSFPIRTSGGKFF. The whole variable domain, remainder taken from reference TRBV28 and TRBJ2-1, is DVKVTQSSRYLVKRTGEKVFLECVQDMDHENMFWYRQDPGLGLRLIYFSYDVKMKEKGDIPEGYSVSREKKERFSLILESASTNQTSMYLCASSFPIRTSGGKFFGPGTRLTVL.

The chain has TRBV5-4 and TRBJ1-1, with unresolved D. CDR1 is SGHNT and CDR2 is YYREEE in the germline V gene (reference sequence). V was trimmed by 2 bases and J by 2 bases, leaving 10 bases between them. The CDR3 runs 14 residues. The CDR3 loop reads CASSFATINTEAFF. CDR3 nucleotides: TGTGCCAGCAGCTTCGCAACTATCAACACTGAAGCTTTCTTT.

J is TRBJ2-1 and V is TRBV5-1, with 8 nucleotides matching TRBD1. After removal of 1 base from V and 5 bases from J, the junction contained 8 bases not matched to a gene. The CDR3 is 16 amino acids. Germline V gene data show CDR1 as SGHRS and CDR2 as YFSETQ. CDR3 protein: CASSLPPGQAHNEQFF. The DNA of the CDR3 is TGCGCCAGCAGCTTGCCTCCGGGACAGGCCCACAATGAGCAGTTCTTC.

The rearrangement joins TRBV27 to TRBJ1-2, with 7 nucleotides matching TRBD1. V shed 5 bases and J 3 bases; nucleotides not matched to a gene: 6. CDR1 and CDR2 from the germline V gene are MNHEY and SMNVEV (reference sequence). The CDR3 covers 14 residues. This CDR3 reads CASSHRGNYYGYTF. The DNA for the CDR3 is TGTGCCAGCAGTCACAGGGGAAATTACTATGGCTACACCTTC.

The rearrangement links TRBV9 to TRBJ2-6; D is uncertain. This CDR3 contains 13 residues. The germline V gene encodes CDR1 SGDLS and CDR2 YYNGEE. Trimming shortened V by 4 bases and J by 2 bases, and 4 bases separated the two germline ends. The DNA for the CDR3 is TGTGCCAGCAGCATTACTGGGGCCAACGTCCTGACTTTC. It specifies CASSITGANVLTF.

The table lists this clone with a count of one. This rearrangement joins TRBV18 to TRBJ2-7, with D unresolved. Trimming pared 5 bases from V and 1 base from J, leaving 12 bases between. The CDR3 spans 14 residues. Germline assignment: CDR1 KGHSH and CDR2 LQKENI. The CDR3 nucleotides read TGTGCCAGCTCAATCTATTCCCGATCCTACGAGCAGTACTTC. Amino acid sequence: CASSIYSRSYEQYF.

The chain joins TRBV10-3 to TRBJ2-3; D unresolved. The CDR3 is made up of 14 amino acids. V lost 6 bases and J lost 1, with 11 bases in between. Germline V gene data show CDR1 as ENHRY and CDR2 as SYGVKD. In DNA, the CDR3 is TGTGCCATCAGAAATCTAAGAGGCACAGATACGCAGTATTTT. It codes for CAIRNLRGTDTQYF.

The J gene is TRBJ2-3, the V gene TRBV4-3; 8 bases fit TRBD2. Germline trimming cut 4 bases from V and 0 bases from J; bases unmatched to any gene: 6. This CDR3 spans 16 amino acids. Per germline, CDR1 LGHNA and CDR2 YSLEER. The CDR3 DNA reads TGCGCCAGCAGCCCTACGCGGGGGGCAAGCACAGATACGCAGTATTTT. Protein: CASSPTRGASTDTQYF.

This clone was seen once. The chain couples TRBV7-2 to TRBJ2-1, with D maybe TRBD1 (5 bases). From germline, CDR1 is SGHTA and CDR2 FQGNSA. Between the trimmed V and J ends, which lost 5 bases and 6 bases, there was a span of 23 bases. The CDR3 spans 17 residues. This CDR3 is CASSTLPSGAIGNEQFF. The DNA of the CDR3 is TGTGCCAGCAGCACCCTCCCGAGTGGGGCCATCGGCAATGAGCAGTTCTTC.

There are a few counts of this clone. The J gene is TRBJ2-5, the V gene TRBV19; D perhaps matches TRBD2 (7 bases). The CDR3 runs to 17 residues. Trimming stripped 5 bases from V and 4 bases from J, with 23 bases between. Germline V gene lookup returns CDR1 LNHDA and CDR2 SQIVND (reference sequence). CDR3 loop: CASSPRGAGALRETQYF. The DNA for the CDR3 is TGTGCCAGTAGTCCCCGGGGGGCGGGGGCCCTCCGAGAGACCCAGTACTTC.

The CDR3 reads CASSQEYDTGYEATNEKLFF. Written as DNA, the CDR3 is TGCGCCAGCAGCCAAGAGTACGATACAGGCTATGAGGCAACTAATGAAAAACTGTTTTTT. The chain carries TRBV4-1 and TRBJ1-4, with D possibly matching TRBD1 (5 bases). Germline CDR1 reads MGHRA; CDR2 reads YSYEKL. V lost 0 bases to trimming and J lost 0 bases, with 20 bases between them. The CDR3 contains 20 residues.

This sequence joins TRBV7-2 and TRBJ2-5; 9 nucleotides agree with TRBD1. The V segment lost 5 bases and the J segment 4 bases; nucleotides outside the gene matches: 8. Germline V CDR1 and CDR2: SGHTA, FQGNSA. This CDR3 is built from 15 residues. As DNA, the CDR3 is TGTGCCAGCAGCAGAACCGGGACAGGGACAGAGACCCAGTACTTC. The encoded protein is CASSRTGTGTETQYF. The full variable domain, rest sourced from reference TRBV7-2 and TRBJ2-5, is GAGVSQSPSNKVTEKGKDVELRCDPISGHTALYWYRQSLGQGLEFLIYFQGNSAPDKSGLPSDRFSAERTGGSVSTLTIQRTQQEDSAVYLCASSRTGTGTETQYFGPGTRLLVL.

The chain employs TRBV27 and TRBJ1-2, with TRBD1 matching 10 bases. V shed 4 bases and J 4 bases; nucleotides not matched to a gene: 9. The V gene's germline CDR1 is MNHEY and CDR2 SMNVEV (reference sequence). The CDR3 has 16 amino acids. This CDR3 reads CASSSIDRGRSYGYTF. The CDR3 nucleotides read TGTGCCAGCAGTTCGATCGACAGGGGGCGCAGCTATGGCTACACCTTC.

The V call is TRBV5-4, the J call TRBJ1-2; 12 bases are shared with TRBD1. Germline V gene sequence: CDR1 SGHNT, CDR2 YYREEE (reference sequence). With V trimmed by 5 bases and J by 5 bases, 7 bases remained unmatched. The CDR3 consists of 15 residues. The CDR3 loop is CASSSGTGGGYGYTF. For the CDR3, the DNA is TGTGCCAGCAGTTCCGGGACAGGGGGCGGTTATGGCTACACCTTC.